This passage covers 16 T cell receptor beta chains from one sample sequenced in a study of T cells in Graves' hyperthyroidism and ophthalmopathy (dated by TCRdb to between 2018 and 2021). The method was multiplex PCR. Reads for this sample came from an Illumina HiSeq 2000. Amplification of TCR beta CDR3 regions was carried out from RNA transcripts. The TCR CDR3 was subjected to a first round of RT-PCR using the HTBI primer set and the Qiagen OneStep RT-PCR kit. The public reads were quality trimmed at Q25 with fastp and then assembled into clones with MiXCR by TCRdb, keeping productive beta chains. Rows are combined by CDR3 protein, so each entry shows the most common genes and DNA. The sample includes about 400,000 distinct CDR3 sequences, with about 15% observed a single time. Around a third of the sample belongs to the ten largest clones. The sequenced sample consisted of blood. Every receptor here comes from a woman in her thirties with Graves' hyperthyroidism.

The chain links TRBV20-1 to TRBJ1-5; TRBD1 might be the D (5 bases). The germline CDR1 and CDR2 sequences are DFQATT and SNEGSKA (reference sequence). The CDR3 length is 15 residues. V lost 3 bases, J lost 0 bases, and 12 bases lay in between. CDR3 sequence (DNA): TGCAGTGCTAGGGTAGGGGTTGTTAGCAATCAGCCCCAGCATTTT. Its protein product is CSARVGVVSNQPQHF.

This clonotype was observed many times. The V and J genes are TRBV7-7 and TRBJ1-1, with D uncertain. Trimming stripped 5 bases from V and 8 bases from J, with 12 bases between. This CDR3 contains 12 residues. The germline CDR1 and CDR2 sequences are SSHAT and FNYEAQ (reference sequence). CDR3 sequence (DNA): TGTGCCAGCAGCGGAGTTGCAGACGAAGCTTTCTTT. Translation: CASSGVADEAFF.

In this sample, this clonotype turned up a few times. The V and J genes are TRBV28 and TRBJ2-7, with 11 bases that match TRBD1. The V gene end was trimmed by 4 bases and the J gene end by 3 bases; junction bases not matched to a gene: 8. Germline V lookup: CDR1 MDHEN, CDR2 SYDVKM. The CDR3 is made up of 16 amino acids. This chain's CDR3 is CASSSAPGTGGYEQYF. CDR3 nucleotide sequence: TGTGCCAGCAGTTCTGCCCCCGGGACAGGGGGCTACGAGCAGTACTTC.

This clonotype came up a few times. This chain joins TRBV6-2 or TRBV6-3 and TRBJ2-7; D uncertain. The V end was cut by 2 bases, the J end by 5 bases, with 10 bases between. This CDR3 spans 13 amino acids. Germline lookup yields CDR1 MNHEY and CDR2 SVGEGT. CDR3 protein: CASSYRDFDEQYF. CDR3 in DNA: TGTGCCAGCAGTTACAGGGATTTTGACGAGCAGTACTTC.

A single count supports this clonotype. The CDR3 protein is CATSGYQGVKEETQYF. The CDR3 DNA reads as TGTGCCACCAGCGGTTATCAGGGGGTTAAGGAGGAGACCCAGTACTTC. The chain combines TRBV15 with TRBJ2-5, with TRBD1 identical over 7 bases. The CDR3 totals 16 residues. The V and J ends lost 5 bases and 5 bases, in that order; junction bases with no gene match: 14. CDR1 LNHNV and CDR2 YYDKDF come from the germline V gene (reference sequence).

V and J are TRBV7-9 and TRBJ1-3; 9 nucleotides match TRBD1. This CDR3 is 17 amino acids long. Per germline, CDR1 SEHNR and CDR2 FQNEAQ (reference sequence). Losses at the gene ends were 1 base for V and 1 base for J; bases not matched to a gene: 5. The CDR3 region is CASSLGGQGLSGNTIYF. In DNA, the CDR3 is TGTGCCAGCAGCTTAGGCGGACAGGGGTTATCTGGAAACACCATATATTTT.

This clonotype was seen only a few times. J is TRBJ1-3 and V is TRBV5-1, with unresolved D. The germline gives CDR1 SGHRS, CDR2 YFSETQ. Trimming took off 0 bases at V and 0 bases at J, with 10 bases between the two ends. The CDR3 has 16 amino acids. DNA for the CDR3: TGCGCCAGCAGCTTGGCCGCGGGCAGCTCTGGAAACACCATATATTTT. Translating it yields CASSLAAGSSGNTIYF.

This clonotype came up many times. The V gene is TRBV27, the J gene TRBJ2-3; 11 positions agree with TRBD2. Germline CDR1 reads MNHEY; CDR2 reads SMNVEV (reference sequence). V gave up 1 base and J gave up 1 base; unmatched junction bases: 4. CDR3 size: 17 residues. The CDR3 loop reads CASSLWGSGRGTDTQYF. Here the CDR3 DNA reads TGTGCCAGCAGTTTATGGGGTAGCGGGAGGGGCACAGATACGCAGTATTTT.

CDR3 protein: CASSPTRLAGPTDTQYF. DNA for the CDR3: TGTGCCAGCAGTCCAACCCGACTAGCGGGACCCACAGATACGCAGTATTTT. The chain recombines TRBV28 with TRBJ2-3; 11 nucleotides agree with TRBD2. J lost 2 bases, V lost 5 bases, and 9 bases had no gene match. The CDR3 consists of 17 residues. CDR1 and CDR2 from the germline V gene are MDHEN and SYDVKM.

Regarding this clonotype: With a much larger clone just one base away, this may be a read error. V and J are TRBV24-1 and TRBJ2-1; 12 bases map to TRBD2. CDR3 length equals 15 residues. Germline V gene lookup returns CDR1 KGHDR and CDR2 SFDVKD. V lost 7 bases and J lost 5; bases outside the gene matches: 5. DNA for the CDR3: TGTGCCACCAGCAAACGGACTAGCGGGAACAATGAGCAGTTCTTC. Translating it yields CATSKRTSGNNEQFF.

The genes are TRBV14 and TRBJ2-7, with D perhaps TRBD2 (5 bases). V was cut by 5 bases and J by 6 bases, with 17 bases left in between. CDR3 size: 14 residues. CDR1 and CDR2 from the germline V gene are SGHDN and FVKESK. CDR3 in DNA: TGTGCCAGCAGCTCCCCGGGAAGATCCCCCGAGCAGTACTTC. It is translated as CASSSPGRSPEQYF.

The chain uses TRBV18 and TRBJ1-6, with 8 bases lining up with TRBD1. The germline V gene has CDR1 KGHSH and CDR2 LQKENI. V dropped 3 bases and J dropped 7; count of bases not matched to a gene: 2. The CDR3 runs 14 residues. CDR3 region: CASSPDRANSPLHF. As DNA, the CDR3 is TGTGCCAGCTCACCGGACAGGGCCAATTCACCCCTCCACTTT.

This clonotype has at least ten counts. The chain combines TRBV7-6 with TRBJ1-5; no clear D gene. The ends were cut back, 3 bases at V and 5 bases at J, with 14 bases in the middle. Germline V gene lookup returns CDR1 SGHVS and CDR2 FNYEAQ. The length of the CDR3 is 15 residues. CDR3 loop: CASSLPVGRYQPQHF. CDR3 nucleotides: TGTGCCAGCAGCTTGCCCGTGGGCCGTTATCAGCCCCAGCATTTT. The variable domain in full, completed from reference TRBV7-6 and TRBJ1-5, reads GAGVSQSPRYKVTKRGQDVALRCDPISGHVSLYWYRQALGQGPEFLTYFNYEAQQDKSGLPNDRFSAERPEGSISTLTIQRTEQRDSAMYRCASSLPVGRYQPQHFGDGTRLSIL.

About this clonotype itself: This could be a read error, since a much larger clone is one nucleotide away. The chain is built from TRBV3-1 and TRBJ1-5; TRBD1 matches at 8 bases. In germline, CDR1 is LGHDT, CDR2 YNNKEL (reference sequence). This CDR3 has 14 amino acids. CDR3 coding DNA: TGTACCAGCACGGACAGGGTGGGCCATCAGCCCCAGCATTTT. Translating it yields CTSTDRVGHQPQHF.

This clonotype was picked up many times. The V gene is TRBV18, the J gene TRBJ1-1; D may be TRBD1 (5 bases). CDR1 and CDR2 from the germline V gene are KGHSH and LQKENI. There are 12 residues in the CDR3. Trimming shortened V by 6 bases and J by 6 bases, and 11 bases separated the two germline ends. DNA for the CDR3: TGTGCCAGCTCTCAGGGATCCCCTGAAGCTTTCTTT. Translated: CASSQGSPEAFF. Full variable domain (missing parts from reference TRBV18 and TRBJ1-1): NAGVMQNPRHLVRRRGQEARLRCSPMKGHSHVYWYRQLPEEGLKFMVYLQKENIIDESGMPKERFSAEFPKEGPSILRIQQVVRGDSAAYFCASSQGSPEAFFGQGTRLTVV.

The genes are TRBV7-2 and TRBJ2-1; D is possibly TRBD2 (6 bases). Germline V gives CDR1 SGHTA, CDR2 FQGNSA. Deletions cut 4 bases from V and 8 bases from J, with 15 bases between. The CDR3 runs to 14 residues. The CDR3 DNA sequence: TGTGCCAGCAGCTCTCGACTAGATTCCTATGAGCAGTTCTTC. It translates to CASSSRLDSYEQFF.